The source of this T cell receptor beta chain is a study of OX40 agonist ivuxolimab in advanced cancers. The wider study: Three patients had partial responses: one hepatocellular carcinoma, two cutaneous melanoma.

Only in-frame clones appear in the TCRdb table, and some are missing; sequencing was by immunoSEQ multiplex PCR. The sample has some 96,000 clones, roughly 80% seen once; the top ten hold around 1.6%. This clone is a singleton in its sample. Its antigen is not identified. Study-wide points: Some nonresponders likewise displayed low normalized T-cell clonal expansion. Mean expanded clone counts were higher in CD8+ than CD4+ T cells.

The CDR3 is made up of 15 amino acids. V lost 5 bases and J 1 base, leaving 9 bases between the germline ends. Germline CDR1 and CDR2: MDHEN and SYDVKM. The chain joins TRBV28 to TRBJ2-6; a weak D match, TRBD1 (5 bases). This clonotype was sampled from an adult with an advanced solid tumor such as melanoma, head and neck, liver or kidney cancer. The sample consisted of CD4+ or CD8+ T cells sorted from blood, taken in a trial of the OX40 agonist ivuxolimab. The CDR3 sequence: CASSLGQSGANVLTF. CDR3 coding DNA: TGTGCCAGCAGTCTTGGACAATCTGGGGCCAACGTCCTGACTTTC.